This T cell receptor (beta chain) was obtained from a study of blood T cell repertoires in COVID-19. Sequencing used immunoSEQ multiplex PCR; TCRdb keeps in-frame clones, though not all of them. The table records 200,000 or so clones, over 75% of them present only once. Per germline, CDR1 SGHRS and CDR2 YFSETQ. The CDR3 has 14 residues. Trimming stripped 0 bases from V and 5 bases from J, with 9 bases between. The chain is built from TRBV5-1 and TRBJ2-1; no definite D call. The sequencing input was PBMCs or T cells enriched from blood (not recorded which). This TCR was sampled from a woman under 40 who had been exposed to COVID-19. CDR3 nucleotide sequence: TGCGCCAGCAGCTTGGGGGCTATAGACAATGAGCAGTTCTTC. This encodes CASSLGAIDNEQFF.